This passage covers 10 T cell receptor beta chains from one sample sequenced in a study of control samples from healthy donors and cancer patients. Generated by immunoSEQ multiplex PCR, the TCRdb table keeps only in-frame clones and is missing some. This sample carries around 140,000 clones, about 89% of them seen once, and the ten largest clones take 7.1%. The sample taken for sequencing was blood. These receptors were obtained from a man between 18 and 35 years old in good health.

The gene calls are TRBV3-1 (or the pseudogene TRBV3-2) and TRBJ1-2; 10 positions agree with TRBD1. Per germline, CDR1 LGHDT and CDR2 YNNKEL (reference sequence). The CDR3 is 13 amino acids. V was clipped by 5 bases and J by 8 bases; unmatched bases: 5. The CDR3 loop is CASSLGQGKGYTF. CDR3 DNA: TGTGCCAGCAGCTTGGGACAGGGGAAGGGCTACACCTTC.

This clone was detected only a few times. The CDR3 loop reads CASRWTGSGYTF. CDR3 DNA sequence: TGTGCCAGCAGGTGGACAGGGTCTGGCTACACCTTC. The genes are TRBV5-6 and TRBJ1-2, with TRBD1 matching 8 bases. V shed 5 bases and J 7 bases; nucleotides not matched to a gene: 4. CDR3 length: 12 residues. Germline loops: CDR1 SGHDT, CDR2 YYEEEE.

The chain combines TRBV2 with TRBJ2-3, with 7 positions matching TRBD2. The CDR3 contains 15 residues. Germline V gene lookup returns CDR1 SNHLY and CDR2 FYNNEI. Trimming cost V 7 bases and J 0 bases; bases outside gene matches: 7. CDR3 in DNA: TGTGCCAGCATCAGAGCGGGGCCTAGCACAGATACGCAGTATTTT. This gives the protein CASIRAGPSTDTQYF.

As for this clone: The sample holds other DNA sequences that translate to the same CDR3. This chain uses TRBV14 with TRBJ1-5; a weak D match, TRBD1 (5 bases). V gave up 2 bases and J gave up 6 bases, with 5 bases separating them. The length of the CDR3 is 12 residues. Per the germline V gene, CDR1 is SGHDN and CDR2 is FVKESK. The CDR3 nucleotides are TGTGCCAGCAGCCAAAGGGGTCAGCCCCAGCATTTT. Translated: CASSQRGQPQHF.

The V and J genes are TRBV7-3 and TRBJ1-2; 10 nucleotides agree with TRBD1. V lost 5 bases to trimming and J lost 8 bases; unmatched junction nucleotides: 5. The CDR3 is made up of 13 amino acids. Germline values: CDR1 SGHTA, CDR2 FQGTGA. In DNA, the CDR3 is TGTGCCAGCAGCGAGGACAGGGGGGCCGGCTACACCTTC. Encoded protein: CASSEDRGAGYTF.

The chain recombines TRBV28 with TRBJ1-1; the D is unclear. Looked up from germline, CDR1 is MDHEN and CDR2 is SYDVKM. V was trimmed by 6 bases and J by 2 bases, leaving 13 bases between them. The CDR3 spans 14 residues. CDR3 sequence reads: CASRPFDFNTEAFF. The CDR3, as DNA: TGTGCCAGCAGACCCTTCGACTTTAACACTGAAGCTTTCTTT.

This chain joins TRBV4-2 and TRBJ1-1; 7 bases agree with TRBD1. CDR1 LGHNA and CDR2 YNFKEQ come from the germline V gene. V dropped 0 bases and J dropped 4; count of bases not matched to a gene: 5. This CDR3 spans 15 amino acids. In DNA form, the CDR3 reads TGTGCCAGCAGCCAAGAGAGGGGGCTGGGCACTGAAGCTTTCTTT. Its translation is CASSQERGLGTEAFF.

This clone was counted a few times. The CDR3 coding sequence is TGTGCCAGCTCACCCCCTGGACAGGGGTCCCCCTACGAGCAGTACTTC. Translating gives CASSPPGQGSPYEQYF. The gene calls are TRBV18 and TRBJ2-7, with 9 bases matching TRBD1. After removal of 3 bases from V and 2 bases from J, the junction contained 8 bases not matched to a gene. CDR1 and CDR2 (germline): KGHSH, LQKENI. The CDR3 is 16 amino acids.

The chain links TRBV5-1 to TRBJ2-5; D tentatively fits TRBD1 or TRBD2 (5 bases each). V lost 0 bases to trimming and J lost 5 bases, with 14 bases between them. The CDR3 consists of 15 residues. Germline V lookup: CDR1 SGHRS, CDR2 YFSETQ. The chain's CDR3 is CASSLVGLAGETQYF. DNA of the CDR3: TGCGCCAGCAGCTTGGTAGGTCTAGCAGGGGAGACCCAGTACTTC.

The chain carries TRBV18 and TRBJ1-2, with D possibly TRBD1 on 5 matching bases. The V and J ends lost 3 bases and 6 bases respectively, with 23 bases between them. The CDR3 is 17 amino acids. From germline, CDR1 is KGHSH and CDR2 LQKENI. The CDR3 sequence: CASSPITTQGDRNGYTF. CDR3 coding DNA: TGTGCCAGCTCACCCATCACCACCCAAGGGGATCGAAATGGCTACACCTTC.